The rows below give T cell receptor beta chains drawn from one sample of a study of cytomegalovirus exposure and HLA in healthy donors. Measured with immunoSEQ multiplex PCR; TCRdb has only the in-frame clones, and not every one. The table shows about 200,000 clones, with roughly 81% occurring only once. The sequenced sample was PBMCs. These receptor sequences come from a woman in her 30s in good health and CMV-seropositive. The CDR3 runs from the conserved cysteine through the conserved F or W. The D gene is left open where the match is weak. Part of the rows lack a size; the others show once, few, many or a class for expanded clones.

J gene	D gene	V gene	clone size	CDR3 DNA	CDR3 protein
TRBJ1-5	-	TRBV2	-	TGTGCCAGCAATCCGGGAGGAAATCAGCCCCAGCATTTT	CASNPGGNQPQHF
TRBJ1-3	-	TRBV7-6	-	TGTGCCAGCAGCCCGATTCAGGGGAGGGGTAACACCATATATTTT	CASSPIQGRGNTIYF
TRBJ1-2	-	TRBV5-4	-	TGTGCCAGCAGTTCTAACACAGGCTCGGGCTATGGCTACACCTTC	CASSSNTGSGYGYTF
TRBJ2-5	-	TRBV6-1	-	TGTGCCAGCAGTGAAGGTGGCAGGGGTCAAGGAGAGACCCAGTACTTC	CASSEGGRGQGETQYF
TRBJ2-7	-	TRBV6-7	-	TGTGCCAGCAGTTACTTTCGGGAGCCCCTCTCCTACGAGCAGTACTTC	CASSYFREPLSYEQYF
TRBJ2-4	TRBD2	TRBV10-3	few	TGTGCCATCAGTGAGCCCCCTCAGGGAGGGCGGAACATTCAGTACTTC	CAISEPPQGGRNIQYF
TRBJ1-3	TRBD1	TRBV7-6	-	TGTGCCAGCAGCTTAACAGGGGGCTCTGGAAACACCATATATTTT	CASSLTGGSGNTIYF
TRBJ2-7	TRBD1	TRBV10-3	-	TGTGCCATCAGTGCGGACAGGGAAGTATACGAGCAGTACTTC	CAISADREVYEQYF
TRBJ2-3	TRBD1	TRBV7-3	-	TGTGCCAGCATCCGGACAGGGCGGGGCCTCACAGATACGCAGTATTTT	CASIRTGRGLTDTQYF
TRBJ1-1	-	TRBV7-2	-	TGTGCCAGCAGCCAACAGGGGAACACTGAAGCTTTCTTT	CASSQQGNTEAFF
TRBJ2-2	-	TRBV2	-	TGTGCCAGCAGCGAGTCAGGGTTCGGGGAGCTGTTTTTT	CASSESGFGELFF
TRBJ1-1	-	TRBV5-1	-	TGCGCCAGCAACTTGGGGGGGAGGGCCTTGAACACTGAAGCTTTCTTT	CASNLGGRALNTEAFF
TRBJ2-3	-	TRBV11-2	once	TGTGCCAGCAGCTTCTCCTTTTTAGCCGCGCGCAGCACAGATACGCAGTATTTT	CASSFSFLAARSTDTQYF
TRBJ1-2	-	TRBV7-9	few	TGTGCCAGCAGCTTAGGTCGGCCGGCGGATGGCTACACCTTC	CASSLGRPADGYTF
TRBJ2-7	-	TRBV1	-	TGCACCAGCAGCCGGGAGGACTGCCCCTACGAGCAGTACTTC	CTSSREDCPYEQYF
TRBJ2-7	-	TRBV7-2	-	TGTGCCAGCAGCTTAGTGTCTGGGACACCCAACTACGAGCAGTACTTC	CASSLVSGTPNYEQYF
TRBJ1-2	TRBD1	TRBV18	-	TGTGCCAGCTCACCCGGGACAGTGGACTACACCTTC	CASSPGTVDYTF
TRBJ2-7	TRBD1	TRBV6-6	-	TGTGCCAGCAGCTCCCGGGACAGGGACCCCTACGAGCAGTACTTC	CASSSRDRDPYEQYF
TRBJ2-1	TRBD1	TRBV10-3	-	TGTGCCATCCGAGGCCCCTATAACAGGGGGCACAATGAGCAGTTCTTC	CAIRGPYNRGHNEQFF
TRBJ2-1	-	TRBV6-5	-	TGTGCCAGCAGTTACTCGGGGAGCTCCTACAATGAGCAGTTCTTC	CASSYSGSSYNEQFF
TRBJ2-7	TRBD1	TRBV2	-	TGTGCCAGCAGCACCTCCGGGACAGGGTATTCCGAGCAGTACTTC	CASSTSGTGYSEQYF
TRBJ2-7	-	TRBV6-1	-	TGTGCCAGCAGTGAACAGGGGGGCACCTACGAGCAGTACTTC	CASSEQGGTYEQYF
TRBJ2-5	TRBD2	TRBV7-3	-	TGTGCCAGCAGCCGCGGGGGGAAGGGGGAGACCCAGTACTTC	CASSRGGKGETQYF
TRBJ1-1	TRBD1	TRBV5-5	-	TGTGCCAGCAGCTCAACCAAACAGGGGGCTCGGGACACTGAAGCTTTCTTT	CASSSTKQGARDTEAFF
TRBJ2-5	-	TRBV6-6	-	TGTGCCAGCATGCGCGACATGGGGACCCAGTACTTC	CASMRDMGTQYF
TRBJ1-2	TRBD1	TRBV5-1	-	TGCGCCAGCAGCCCACTTGGGACAGGGCACGGCTACACCTTC	CASSPLGTGHGYTF
TRBJ1-2	TRBD1	TRBV5-4	-	TGTGCCACGGGACAGGGCTTTGGCGGCTACACCTTC	CATGQGFGGYTF
TRBJ2-7	-	TRBV5-1	-	TGCGCCAGCAGCCCAGATCTAGGGGTCCTCTACGAGCAGTACTTC	CASSPDLGVLYEQYF
TRBJ2-7	-	TRBV30	few	TGTGCCTGGAGTTGGGAGTCCTACGAGCAGTACTTC	CAWSWESYEQYF
TRBJ1-2	-	TRBV28	-	TGTGCCAGCAGTCTCGACCAGGGCTATGGCTACACCTTC	CASSLDQGYGYTF
TRBJ2-7	-	TRBV5-1	-	TGCGCCAGCAGCCCAGACGGACAGTACGAGCAGTACTTC	CASSPDGQYEQYF
TRBJ2-5	-	TRBV29-1	few	TGCAGCGTGCAGGGGCTGGGAGAGACCCAGTACTTC	CSVQGLGETQYF
TRBJ2-1	-	TRBV5-1	-	TGCGCCACCTCGGCCGGAGACTACTCCTACAATGAGCAGTTCTTC	CATSAGDYSYNEQFF
TRBJ1-2	-	TRBV27	-	TGTGCCAGCAGTTTGTCCGGGACATATGGCTACACCTTC	CASSLSGTYGYTF
TRBJ2-2	-	TRBV10-3	-	TGTGCCATCGTCGGGGGGCGCACCGGGGAGCTGTTTTTT	CAIVGGRTGELFF
TRBJ2-5	-	TRBV20-1	once	TGCAGTGGCAGTCGACAAGAGACCCAGTACTTC	CSGSRQETQYF
TRBJ2-1	-	TRBV30	-	TGTGCCTGGAGTCACGTGGGAGTCTCCTACAATGAGCAGTTCTTC	CAWSHVGVSYNEQFF
TRBJ1-2	TRBD1	TRBV9	-	TGTGCCAGCAGCTTTCTCACCGGGACAGGGGGACTCCTGAACTATGGCTACACCTTC	CASSFLTGTGGLLNYGYTF
TRBJ1-5	TRBD1	TRBV2	-	TGTGCCAGCAGTTTAACAGGGGTGGATCAGCCCCAGCATTTT	CASSLTGVDQPQHF
TRBJ2-5	TRBD1	TRBV19	-	TGTGCCAGTAGTCCGCGGACAGGGACGCAAGAGACCCAGTACTTC	CASSPRTGTQETQYF
TRBJ1-6	TRBD1	TRBV5-1	few	TGCGCCAGCAGCTTGAATCCAGGGGGTAATATTGATTCACCCCTCCACTTT	CASSLNPGGNIDSPLHF
TRBJ2-2	TRBD2	TRBV4-2	few	TGTGCCAGCAGCCAAAGGGGCGGGAGGGTATTCGGGGAGCTGTTTTTT	CASSQRGGRVFGELFF
TRBJ2-5	TRBD1	TRBV5-1	-	TGCGCCAGCAGCTGGGGACAGAAAGAGACCCAGTACTTC	CASSWGQKETQYF
TRBJ1-3	-	TRBV6-5	-	TGTGCCAGCAGTTACTCGATCGGGGCTGGAAACACCATATATTTT	CASSYSIGAGNTIYF
TRBJ2-6	-	TRBV7-9	-	TGTGCCAGCAGCTTTTACGGGGGCTCTGGGGCCAACGTCCTGACTTTC	CASSFYGGSGANVLTF
TRBJ2-1	TRBD2	TRBV19	-	TGTGCCAGTAGTCCCCAGCGGGAGGGGTTCGTGCAGTTCTTC	CASSPQREGFVQFF
TRBJ2-1	-	TRBV13	-	TGTGCCAGCAGCTCCCCAGGGTTCAATGAGCAGTTCTTC	CASSSPGFNEQFF
TRBJ2-3	-	TRBV27	-	TGTGCCAGCAGCTTCTCGAATGCGGGGACGCACGATACGCAGTATTTT	CASSFSNAGTHDTQYF
TRBJ1-2	TRBD1	TRBV15	few	TGTGCCACCAGCGCCCAGGGGGCAAGCTATGGCTACACCTTC	CATSAQGASYGYTF
TRBJ2-3	-	TRBV2	-	TGTGCCAGCAGTGGGATAGCGGGCACAGATACGCAGTATTTT	CASSGIAGTDTQYF
TRBJ2-7	-	TRBV5-1	once	TGCGCCAGCAGCTTGGCGGAGAGCTCCTACGAGCAGTACTTC	CASSLAESSYEQYF
TRBJ2-5	-	TRBV7-3	-	TGTGCCAGCAGCTTAAACAGGGAAGGTCAAGAGACCCAGTACTTC	CASSLNREGQETQYF
TRBJ1-1	-	TRBV19	few	TGTGCCAGTAGTGGGGACGGGAGATTGGGCACTGAAGCTTTCTTT	CASSGDGRLGTEAFF
TRBJ1-6	-	TRBV7-9	-	TGTGCCAGCAGTTCTGGGGGCGCGGGTTCACCCCTCCACTTT	CASSSGGAGSPLHF
TRBJ2-7	TRBD1	TRBV29-1	-	TGCAGCGTTGAAGATCCCACCCGTCACAGGGGGAACTCCTACGAGCAGTACTTC	CSVEDPTRHRGNSYEQYF